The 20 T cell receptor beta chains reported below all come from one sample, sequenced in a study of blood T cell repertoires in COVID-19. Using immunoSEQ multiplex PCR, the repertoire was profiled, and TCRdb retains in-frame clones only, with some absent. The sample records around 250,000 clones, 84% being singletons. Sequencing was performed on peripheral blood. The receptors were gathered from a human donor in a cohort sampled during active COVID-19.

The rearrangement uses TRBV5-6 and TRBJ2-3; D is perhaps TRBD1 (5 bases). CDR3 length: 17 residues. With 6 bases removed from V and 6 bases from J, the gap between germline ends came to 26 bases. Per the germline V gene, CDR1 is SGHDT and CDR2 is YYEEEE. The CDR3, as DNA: TGTGCCAGCACCCAACTTGGGGCACAGTCAAGAACGGATACGCAGTATTTT. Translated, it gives CASTQLGAQSRTDTQYF.

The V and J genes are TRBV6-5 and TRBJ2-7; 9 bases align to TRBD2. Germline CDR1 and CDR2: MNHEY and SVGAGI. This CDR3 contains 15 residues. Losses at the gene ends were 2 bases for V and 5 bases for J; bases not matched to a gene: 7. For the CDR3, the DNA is TGTGCCAGCAGTTACCGGCGGGAGGGCCGCCACGAGCAGTACTTC. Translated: CASSYRREGRHEQYF.

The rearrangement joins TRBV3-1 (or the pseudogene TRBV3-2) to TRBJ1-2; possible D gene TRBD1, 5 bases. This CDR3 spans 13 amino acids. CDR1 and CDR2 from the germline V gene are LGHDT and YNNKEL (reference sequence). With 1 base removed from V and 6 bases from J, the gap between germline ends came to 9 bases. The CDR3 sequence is CASSQGQGNGYTF. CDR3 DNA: TGTGCCAGCAGCCAAGGTCAGGGAAATGGCTACACCTTC.

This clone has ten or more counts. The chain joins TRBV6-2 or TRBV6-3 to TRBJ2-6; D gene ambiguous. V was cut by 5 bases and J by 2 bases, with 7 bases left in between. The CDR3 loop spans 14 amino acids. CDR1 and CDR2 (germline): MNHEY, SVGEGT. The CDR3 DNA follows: TGTGCCAGCAGTACAGCACCTGGGGCCAACGTCCTGACTTTC. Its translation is CASSTAPGANVLTF.

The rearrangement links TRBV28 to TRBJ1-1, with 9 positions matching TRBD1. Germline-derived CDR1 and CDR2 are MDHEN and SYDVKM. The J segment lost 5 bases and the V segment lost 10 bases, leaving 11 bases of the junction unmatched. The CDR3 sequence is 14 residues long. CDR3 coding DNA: TGTGCCACGATCACCGGGACAGGGAGGACTGAAGCTTTCTTT. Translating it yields CATITGTGRTEAFF. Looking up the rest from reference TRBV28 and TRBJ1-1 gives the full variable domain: DVKVTQSSRYLVKRTGEKVFLECVQDMDHENMFWYRQDPGLGLRLIYFSYDVKMKEKGDIPEGYSVSREKKERFSLILESASTNQTSMYLCATITGTGRTEAFFGQGTRLTVV.

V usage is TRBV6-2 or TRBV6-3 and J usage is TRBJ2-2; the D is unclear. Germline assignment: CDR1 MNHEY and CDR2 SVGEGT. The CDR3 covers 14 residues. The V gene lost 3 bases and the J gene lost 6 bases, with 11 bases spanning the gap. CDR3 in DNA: TGTGCCAGCAGTTATTCCAGACAAGCCGGGGAGCTGTTTTTT. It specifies CASSYSRQAGELFF.

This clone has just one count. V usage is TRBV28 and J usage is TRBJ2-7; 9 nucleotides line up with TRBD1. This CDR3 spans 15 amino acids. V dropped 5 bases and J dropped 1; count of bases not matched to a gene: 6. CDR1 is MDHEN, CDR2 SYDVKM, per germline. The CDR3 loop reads CASSDTGGLSYEQYF. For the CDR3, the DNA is TGTGCCAGCAGTGATACAGGGGGCTTGTCCTACGAGCAGTACTTC.

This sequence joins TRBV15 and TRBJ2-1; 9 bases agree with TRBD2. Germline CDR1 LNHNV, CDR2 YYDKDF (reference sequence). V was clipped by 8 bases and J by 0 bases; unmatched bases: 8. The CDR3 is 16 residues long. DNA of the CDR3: TGTGCCACCCGCGGGGGGGGGCGGGGCTCCTACAATGAGCAGTTCTTC. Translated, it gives CATRGGGRGSYNEQFF.

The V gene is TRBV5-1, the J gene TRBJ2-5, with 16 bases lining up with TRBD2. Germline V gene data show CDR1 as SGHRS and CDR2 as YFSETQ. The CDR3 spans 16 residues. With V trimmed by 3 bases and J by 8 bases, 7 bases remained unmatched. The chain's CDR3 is CASSWGLAGGLVTQYF. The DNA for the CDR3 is TGCGCCAGCAGCTGGGGACTAGCGGGAGGGCTAGTAACCCAGTACTTC.

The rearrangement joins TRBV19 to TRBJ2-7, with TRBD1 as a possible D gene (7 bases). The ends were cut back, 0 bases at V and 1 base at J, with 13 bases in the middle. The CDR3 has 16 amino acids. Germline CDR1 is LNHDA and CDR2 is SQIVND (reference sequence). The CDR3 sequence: CASSIDRGTVSYEQYF. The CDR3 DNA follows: TGTGCCAGTAGTATAGATCGCGGGACAGTTTCCTACGAGCAGTACTTC.

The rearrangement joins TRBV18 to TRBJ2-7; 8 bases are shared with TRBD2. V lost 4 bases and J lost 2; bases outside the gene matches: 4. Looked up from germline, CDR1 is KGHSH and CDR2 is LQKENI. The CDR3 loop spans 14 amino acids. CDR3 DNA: TGTGCCAGCTCACTTAGCGGGATGGCCTACGAGCAGTACTTC. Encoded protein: CASSLSGMAYEQYF.

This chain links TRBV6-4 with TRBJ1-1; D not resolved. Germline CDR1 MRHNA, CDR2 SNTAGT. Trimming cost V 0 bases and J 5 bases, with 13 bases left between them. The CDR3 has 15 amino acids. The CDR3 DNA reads TGTGCCAGCAGTGACTCTACGGCAGGAGGAACTGAAGCTTTCTTT. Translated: CASSDSTAGGTEAFF.

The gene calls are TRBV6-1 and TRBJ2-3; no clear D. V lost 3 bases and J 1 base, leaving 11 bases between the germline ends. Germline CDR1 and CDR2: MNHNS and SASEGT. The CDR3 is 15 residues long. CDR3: CASSERGRGTDTQYF. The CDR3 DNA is TGTGCCAGCAGTGAGCGAGGTCGGGGCACAGATACGCAGTATTTT.

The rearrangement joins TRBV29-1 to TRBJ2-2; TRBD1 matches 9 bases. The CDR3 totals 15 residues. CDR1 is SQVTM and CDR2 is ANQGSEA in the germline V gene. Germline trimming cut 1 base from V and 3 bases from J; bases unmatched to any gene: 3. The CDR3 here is CSVEGGQGYTGELFF. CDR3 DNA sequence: TGCAGCGTTGAAGGGGGACAGGGTTACACCGGGGAGCTGTTTTTT.

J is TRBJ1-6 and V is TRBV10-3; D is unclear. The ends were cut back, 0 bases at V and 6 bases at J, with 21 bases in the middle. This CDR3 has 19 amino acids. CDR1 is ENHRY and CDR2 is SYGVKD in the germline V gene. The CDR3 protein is CAISESPNAWAAGNSPLHF. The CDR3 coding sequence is TGTGCCATCAGTGAGTCCCCTAACGCGTGGGCCGCGGGTAATTCACCCCTCCACTTT.

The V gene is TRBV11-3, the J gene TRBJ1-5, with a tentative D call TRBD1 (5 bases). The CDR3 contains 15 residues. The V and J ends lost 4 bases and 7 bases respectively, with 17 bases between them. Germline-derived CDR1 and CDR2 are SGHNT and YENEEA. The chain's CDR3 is CASSCRVTRGQPQHF. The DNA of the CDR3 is TGTGCCAGCAGCTGCAGGGTAACTCGTGGGCAGCCCCAGCATTTT.

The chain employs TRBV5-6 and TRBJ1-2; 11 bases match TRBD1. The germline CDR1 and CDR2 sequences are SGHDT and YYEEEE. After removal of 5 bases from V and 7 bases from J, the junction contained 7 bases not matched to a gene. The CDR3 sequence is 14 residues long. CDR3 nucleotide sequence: TGTGCCAGCAGGGTCGGACAGGGGGCACGTGGCTACACCTTC. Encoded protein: CASRVGQGARGYTF.

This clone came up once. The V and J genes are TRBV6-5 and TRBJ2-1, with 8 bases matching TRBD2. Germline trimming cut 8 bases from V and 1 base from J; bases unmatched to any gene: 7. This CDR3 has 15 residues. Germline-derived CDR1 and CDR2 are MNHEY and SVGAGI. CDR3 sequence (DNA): TGTGCCAGCCCTAACGGGGGGGTTTCCTACAATGAGCAGTTCTTC. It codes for CASPNGGVSYNEQFF.

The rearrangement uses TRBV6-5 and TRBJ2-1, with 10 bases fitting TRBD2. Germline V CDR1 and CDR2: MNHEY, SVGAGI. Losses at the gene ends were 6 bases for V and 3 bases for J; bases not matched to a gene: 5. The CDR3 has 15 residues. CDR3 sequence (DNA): TGTGCCAGCAGCGCGAGGACTAGCGGCTACAATGAGCAGTTCTTC. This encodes CASSARTSGYNEQFF.

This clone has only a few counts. CDR3 protein: CSVGQGINQPQHF. The CDR3 DNA is TGCAGCGTCGGACAGGGGATAAATCAGCCCCAGCATTTT. The gene calls are TRBV29-1 and TRBJ1-5; TRBD1 matches 9 bases. V was pared by 6 bases and J by 4 bases, with 4 bases of the junction left unmatched. CDR3 length equals 13 residues. Germline-derived CDR1 and CDR2 are SQVTM and ANQGSEA.